Below are 18 T cell receptor beta chains sequenced from a single sample in a study of blood T cell repertoires in COVID-19. Sequenced by immunoSEQ multiplex PCR; TCRdb stores in-frame clones only, minus some. The sample has roughly 90,000 clones; over 75% are singletons. The sample comprised peripheral blood. The receptors stem from a woman older than 75 with active or convalescent COVID-19.

V usage is TRBV14 and J usage is TRBJ2-7; 13 nucleotides agree with TRBD2. V trimming: 4 bases; J trimming: 1 base; junction bases outside the gene matches: 7. Germline V CDR1 and CDR2: SGHDN, FVKESK. The CDR3 is made up of 17 amino acids. CDR3 sequence (DNA): TGTGCCAGCAGCCCGCGGCCGGGACTAGCGGGGTCCTACGAGCAGTACTTC. This translates into CASSPRPGLAGSYEQYF.

The chain links TRBV19 to TRBJ2-7; possible D gene TRBD1, 6 bases. The CDR3 covers 13 residues. Trimming took off 6 bases at V and 5 bases at J, with 14 bases between the two ends. Per the germline V gene, CDR1 is LNHDA and CDR2 is SQIVND (reference sequence). The chain's CDR3 is CASSTGFSNEQYF. The DNA for the CDR3 is TGTGCCAGTAGCACAGGGTTTTCCAACGAGCAGTACTTC.

A few counts support this clone. This chain links TRBV5-1 with TRBJ1-1; a possible D gene is TRBD1 (6 bases). Germline lookup yields CDR1 SGHRS and CDR2 YFSETQ. The V and J ends lost 6 bases and 8 bases respectively, with 17 bases between them. The CDR3 is 13 amino acids. CDR3 sequence: CASNRDTAPEAFF. The CDR3 nucleotides are TGCGCCAGCAACAGGGACACGGCCCCGGAAGCTTTCTTT.

The rearrangement links TRBV24-1 to TRBJ1-5, with 7 bases matching TRBD1. CDR1 and CDR2 (germline): KGHDR, SFDVKD. The CDR3 sequence is 14 residues long. Losses at the gene ends were 3 bases for V and 4 bases for J; bases not matched to a gene: 2. In nucleotides, the CDR3 is TGTGCCACCAGTGATGGACAGGTAAATCAGCCCCAGCATTTT. Its translation: CATSDGQVNQPQHF.

This clone has only a few counts. The chain joins TRBV20-1 to TRBJ1-1, with a possible D match to TRBD1 (5 bases). This CDR3 is built from 11 residues. The V end lost 3 bases, the J end lost 10 bases, and 12 bases lay between the germline ends. Germline V lookup: CDR1 DFQATT, CDR2 SNEGSKA (reference sequence). The CDR3 DNA reads as TGCAGTGCTAGTAACTGGGGGGGAGCTTTCTTT. It encodes CSASNWGGAFF.

V usage is TRBV6-2 or TRBV6-3 and J usage is TRBJ2-1, with TRBD1 matching 7 bases. V dropped 5 bases and J dropped 4; count of bases not matched to a gene: 8. This CDR3 spans 15 amino acids. Germline CDR1 is MNHEY and CDR2 is SVGEGT. CDR3 in amino acids: CASSSRDSLYNEQFF. In DNA form, the CDR3 reads TGTGCCAGCAGTAGTCGGGACAGCCTGTACAATGAGCAGTTCTTC.

This clone turned up a few times. The V call is TRBV5-1, the J call TRBJ1-2; D perhaps matches TRBD1 (5 bases). The length of the CDR3 is 14 residues. Germline values: CDR1 SGHRS, CDR2 YFSETQ. V was shortened by 2 bases and J by 4 bases, with 12 bases between the two germline ends. CDR3 sequence (DNA): TGCGCCAGCAGCTTTCAGGGAGGCACCTATGGCTACACCTTC. The encoded protein is CASSFQGGTYGYTF.

The chain carries TRBV14 and TRBJ1-1; D is perhaps TRBD1 (6 bases). The CDR3 has 14 residues. V was clipped by 5 bases and J by 4 bases, with 14 bases between them. Germline assignment: CDR1 SGHDN and CDR2 FVKESK. In DNA form, the CDR3 reads TGTGCCAGCAGCTCCTACAGGGCCTCCACTGAAGCTTTCTTT. Its protein product is CASSSYRASTEAFF.

This clone has more than one count but fewer than ten. This chain uses TRBV5-1 with TRBJ2-1; 13 nucleotides align to TRBD2. CDR1 and CDR2 from the germline V gene are SGHRS and YFSETQ. The CDR3 spans 16 residues. V dropped 4 bases and J dropped 4; count of bases not matched to a gene: 5. The CDR3 reads CASSTRTSGGYNEQFF. CDR3 nucleotide sequence: TGCGCCAGCAGCACCCGGACTAGCGGGGGATACAATGAGCAGTTCTTC.

This chain connects TRBV6-4 to TRBJ2-7; TRBD1 aligns across 7 bases. Trimming cost V 6 bases and J 2 bases; bases outside gene matches: 7. Germline CDR1 MRHNA, CDR2 SNTAGT. The length of the CDR3 is 14 residues. CDR3 amino acids: CASSLARGPYEQYF. The CDR3 region has the DNA TGTGCCAGCAGCCTGGCGAGGGGGCCCTACGAGCAGTACTTC.

The sample holds a few counts of this clone. The chain joins TRBV6-5 to TRBJ1-2, with D perhaps matching TRBD1 (5 bases). The V and J ends lost 0 bases and 3 bases respectively, with 11 bases between them. Germline-derived CDR1 and CDR2 are MNHEY and SVGAGI. The CDR3 contains 15 residues. CDR3 nucleotides: TGTGCCAGCAGTTACTCGGGGCAGGAATACTATGGCTACACCTTC. As protein: CASSYSGQEYYGYTF.

The chain has TRBV4-2 and TRBJ2-3, with 9 bases aligning to TRBD2. Germline V gene sequence: CDR1 LGHNA, CDR2 YNFKEQ. Trimming removed 1 base from V and 3 bases from J; junction bases left unmatched: 5. The CDR3 runs 16 residues. The DNA for the CDR3 is TGTGCCAGCAGCCAAGTCGGCAGCGGGGGGACAGATACGCAGTATTTT. Its translation: CASSQVGSGGTDTQYF.

The rearrangement uses TRBV6-6 and TRBJ2-4; a possible D gene is TRBD1 (6 bases). The germline V gene has CDR1 MNHNY and CDR2 SVGAGI (reference sequence). Trimming pared 5 bases from V and 1 base from J, leaving 12 bases between. This CDR3 has 15 residues. The CDR3 DNA follows: TGTGCCAGCAGTCTACAGGGTGGTGCCAAAAACATTCAGTACTTC. Protein sequence: CASSLQGGAKNIQYF.

The chain employs TRBV3-1 (or the pseudogene TRBV3-2) and TRBJ1-1; 9 positions agree with TRBD1. Germline CDR1 LGHDT, CDR2 YNNKEL (reference sequence). The CDR3 extends over 14 amino acids. J gave up 1 base and V 4 bases, and 1 base lay outside the gene matches. The CDR3 here is CASSLTGGNTEAFF. The CDR3 nucleotides are TGTGCCAGCAGCCTGACAGGGGGGAACACTGAAGCTTTCTTT.

This clone was detected a few times. V is TRBV6-6 and J is TRBJ2-7, with 8 bases aligning to TRBD2. Germline CDR1 and CDR2: MNHNY and SVGAGI (reference sequence). This CDR3 spans 15 amino acids. With 4 bases clipped from V and 3 bases from J, the junction kept 8 bases outside the gene matches. The CDR3 DNA follows: TGTGCCAGCAGTTCCCCGGGACTAGGGGACTACGAGCAGTACTTC. It encodes CASSSPGLGDYEQYF.

V is TRBV7-2 and J is TRBJ2-1; D is perhaps TRBD2 (5 bases). V was clipped by 1 base and J by 15 bases, with 13 bases between them. From germline, CDR1 is SGHTA and CDR2 FQGNSA. This CDR3 comprises 12 residues. The CDR3, as DNA: TGTGCCAGCAGCTTAGTTGCCGGGGAGAGGTTCTTC. Its protein is CASSLVAGERFF. The complete variable domain, with remaining parts taken from reference TRBV7-2 and TRBJ2-1, reads GAGVSQSPSNKVTEKGKDVELRCDPISGHTALYWYRQSLGQGLEFLIYFQGNSAPDKSGLPSDRFSAERTGGSVSTLTIQRTQQEDSAVYLCASSLVAGERFFGPGTRLTVL.

The chain combines TRBV9 with TRBJ2-5, with 10 bases fitting TRBD2. Germline V CDR1 and CDR2: SGDLS, YYNGEE. After removal of 1 base from V and 4 bases from J, the junction contained 7 bases not matched to a gene. The CDR3 totals 16 residues. The CDR3, as DNA: TGTGCCAGCAGCGTAATTGCTAGCGGGGGAGCAGAGACCCAGTACTTC. As protein: CASSVIASGGAETQYF.

The J gene is TRBJ2-4, the V gene TRBV11-2; D is uncertain. CDR1 SGHAT and CDR2 FQNNGV come from the germline V gene. The CDR3 is 14 residues long. The V end was cut by 1 base, the J end by 0 bases, with 4 bases between. The CDR3 DNA reads as TGTGCCAGCAGCTTAGGTCGAGCCAAAAACATTCAGTACTTC. It encodes CASSLGRAKNIQYF.